This entry features one TCR beta chain sequence. Its antigen is currently unknown. The data derive from a study of beta chain features in type 1 diabetes. Trimming removed 6 bases from V and 7 bases from J; junction bases left unmatched: 3. In germline, CDR1 is MNHEY, CDR2 SVGAGI. The CDR3 runs 13 residues. Since all of the isolated RNA was reverse transcribed, expressed TCRB transcripts were what got sequenced. TCRdb keeps only in-frame clones here, not all; method: immunoSEQ multiplex PCR. The data show 150,000 to 180,000 clones, about 9.3% seen once. Naive, central memory, regulatory and stem cell-like memory cells within the CD4+ compartment were sorted using CD45RO/CCR7/CD25/CD127/CD95/CD27. Study results and limitations: Patients' naive, central memory and regulatory TCRB repertoires appeared more alike than those of healthy donors. Type 1 diabetes patients showed a moderate but significant shortening of TCRB CDR3s in all four CD4+ subsets.

This sequence joins TRBV6-5 and TRBJ1-5; 10 nucleotides align to TRBD1. The TCR sequence derives from a man under 40 with type 1 diabetes. Source material: central memory CD4+ T cells from blood. The CDR3 region has the DNA TGTGCCAGCAGCGGGACAGGGGACCAGCCCCAGCATTTT. Protein sequence: CASSGTGDQPQHF.